The 25 T cell receptor beta chains below all came from one sample that was sequenced in a study of T cell changes during pregnancy in multiple sclerosis. Clones were sequenced by immunoSEQ multiplex PCR, and TCRdb holds only the in-frame ones, with some missing. The sample yields about 63,000 clones, approximately 93% seen once. This sample comprised CD8+ T cells from peripheral blood mononuclear cells, obtained in the second trimester of pregnancy. These receptors all come from a female donor with multiple sclerosis, enrolled in a pregnancy study.

This rearrangement joins TRBV4-1 to TRBJ2-3; D unresolved. In germline, CDR1 is MGHRA, CDR2 YSYEKL. This CDR3 spans 14 amino acids. The V gene lost 0 bases and the J gene lost 0 bases, with 4 bases spanning the gap. CDR3 amino acids: CASSQDPSTDTQYF. CDR3 bases: TGCGCCAGCAGCCAAGATCCGAGCACAGATACGCAGTATTTT.

This clone was seen just once. The V gene is TRBV29-1, the J gene TRBJ2-5; D might be TRBD1 (5 bases). Trimming took off 7 bases at V and 3 bases at J, with 15 bases between the two ends. The CDR3 spans 13 residues. Germline V gene sequence: CDR1 SQVTM, CDR2 ANQGSEA. CDR3 in DNA: TGCAGCGCGACCCCAGGGCTGGAAGAGACCCAGTACTTC. This gives the protein CSATPGLEETQYF.

J is TRBJ2-1 and V is TRBV7-3, with TRBD2 identical over 8 bases. V lost 4 bases and J lost 7; bases outside the gene matches: 6. This CDR3 is 14 amino acids long. CDR1 and CDR2 (germline): SGHTA, FQGTGA. The CDR3 loop reads CASSSFTSGNEQFF. The CDR3 DNA sequence: TGTGCCAGCAGCTCTTTCACTAGCGGTAATGAGCAGTTCTTC.

CDR3 nucleotide sequence: TGCGCCAGCAGCTTTATAGCGGGAGGGACCTACGAGCAGTACTTC. This encodes CASSFIAGGTYEQYF. The gene calls are TRBV5-1 and TRBJ2-7, with 11 bases aligning to TRBD2. The CDR3 extends over 15 amino acids. V trimming: 2 bases; J trimming: 2 bases; junction bases outside the gene matches: 3. Germline V CDR1 and CDR2: SGHRS, YFSETQ.

The V call is TRBV11-2, the J call TRBJ1-3, with D possibly matching TRBD1 (5 bases). Germline V gene sequence: CDR1 SGHAT, CDR2 FQNNGV. V shed 1 base and J shed 4 bases, with 11 bases lying between them. This CDR3 contains 15 residues. The CDR3, as DNA: TGTGCCAGCAGCTTAGGGGCAGGGTCCGGAAACACCATATATTTT. As protein: CASSLGAGSGNTIYF. Full variable domain (rest looked up from reference TRBV11-2 and TRBJ1-3): EAGVAQSPRYKIIEKRQSVAFWCNPISGHATLYWYQQILGQGPKLLIQFQNNGVVDDSQLPKDRFSAERLKGVDSTLKIQPAKLEDSAVYLCASSLGAGSGNTIYFGEGSWLTVV.

This rearrangement joins TRBV4-1 to TRBJ2-2; D possibly corresponds to TRBD2 (6 bases). The CDR3 spans 17 residues. Between the trimmed V and J ends, which lost 3 bases and 8 bases, there was a span of 22 bases. Germline CDR1 reads MGHRA; CDR2 reads YSYEKL. The CDR3 DNA reads as TGCGCCAGCAGCCATGGACTAAGCGGTCCCCAGGGTGGGGAGCTGTTTTTT. Amino acid sequence: CASSHGLSGPQGGELFF.

The chain employs TRBV9 and TRBJ2-1, with TRBD2 matching over 7 bases. The germline V gene has CDR1 SGDLS and CDR2 YYNGEE. The junction had 12 bases not matched to a gene; V was cut back by 0 bases and J by 0 bases. The CDR3 is made up of 19 amino acids. The CDR3 reads CASSVEGRGPESSYNEQFF. CDR3 bases: TGTGCCAGCAGCGTAGAAGGGAGGGGACCGGAGAGCTCCTACAATGAGCAGTTCTTC.

The rearrangement links TRBV29-1 to TRBJ2-1; tentatively, D is TRBD1 (5 bases). CDR3 length: 10 residues. Trimming shortened V by 6 bases and J by 6 bases, and 6 bases separated the two germline ends. The germline V gene has CDR1 SQVTM and CDR2 ANQGSEA. The DNA of the CDR3 is TGCAGCGTAGACAGCAATGAGCAGTTCTTC. Its protein is CSVDSNEQFF.

V gene TRBV27 combines with J gene TRBJ1-1; D is ambiguous. CDR1 MNHEY and CDR2 SMNVEV come from the germline V gene (reference sequence). V lost 3 bases to trimming and J lost 1 base, with 9 bases between them. This CDR3 contains 14 residues. For the CDR3, the DNA is TGTGCCAGCAGTTTGAGGGAAGCGAACACTGAAGCTTTCTTT. Translated: CASSLREANTEAFF.

V and J are TRBV9 and TRBJ2-1, with 7 bases matching TRBD2. Germline CDR1 SGDLS, CDR2 YYNGEE. V lost 0 bases to trimming and J lost 6 bases; unmatched junction nucleotides: 6. The CDR3 sequence is 15 residues long. The CDR3 DNA reads as TGTGCCAGCAGCGTAGAGAGCGGGGCCGCCAATGAGCAGTTCTTC. Translating gives CASSVESGAANEQFF.

CDR3 nucleotide sequence: TGTGCCAGCAGTCCTTGGGGACTAGCGGGAGTATTAAATGAGCAGTTCTTC. Translating it yields CASSPWGLAGVLNEQFF. The rearrangement joins TRBV7-7 to TRBJ2-1; 14 positions agree with TRBD2. The J segment lost 7 bases and the V segment lost 6 bases, leaving 11 bases of the junction unmatched. CDR1 is SSHAT, CDR2 FNYEAQ, per germline (reference sequence). The CDR3 has 17 amino acids.

The V gene is TRBV2, the J gene TRBJ1-2; tentative D call: TRBD1 (5 bases). The CDR3 loop spans 15 amino acids. Trimming pared 9 bases from V and 0 bases from J, leaving 17 bases between. From germline, CDR1 is SNHLY and CDR2 FYNNEI. The CDR3 protein is CASRRESATNYGYTF. In DNA, the CDR3 is TGTGCCAGTCGCAGGGAATCGGCTACTAACTATGGCTACACCTTC. Combining the CDR3 with reference TRBV2 and TRBJ1-2 gives the whole variable domain EPEVTQTPSHQVTQMGQEVILRCVPISNHLYFYWYRQILGQKVEFLVSFYNNEISEKSEIFDDQFSVERPDGSNFTLKIRSTKLEDSAMYFCASRRESATNYGYTFGSGTRLTVV.

J is TRBJ2-7 and V is TRBV6-1; D is perhaps TRBD1 (6 bases). The V gene lost 8 bases and the J gene lost 3 bases, with 17 bases spanning the gap. Germline CDR1 MNHNS, CDR2 SASEGT. The CDR3 has 14 amino acids. The CDR3 reads CASFGTGQHYEQYF. CDR3 DNA: TGTGCCAGCTTTGGGACGGGACAACACTACGAGCAGTACTTC.

The V gene is TRBV5-6, the J gene TRBJ2-6; perhaps TRBD2 as D (7 bases). This CDR3 is built from 18 residues. Germline assignment: CDR1 SGHDT and CDR2 YYEEEE. The V end was cut by 1 base, the J end by 0 bases, with 14 bases between. The CDR3 DNA reads as TGTGCCAGCAGCTTGTTCGGACGGGGGGCCTCTGGGGCCAACGTCCTGACTTTC. Its translation: CASSLFGRGASGANVLTF.

Only one count was recorded for this clone. The J gene is TRBJ2-7, the V gene TRBV30; 11 bases are shared with TRBD1. The germline CDR1 and CDR2 sequences are GTSNPN and SVGIG (reference sequence). V dropped 1 base and J dropped 3; count of bases not matched to a gene: 2. The CDR3 has 14 residues. The chain's CDR3 is CAWSGGTGGYEQYF. For the CDR3, the DNA is TGTGCCTGGAGTGGAGGGACAGGGGGCTACGAGCAGTACTTC.

The chain is built from TRBV4-1 and TRBJ2-1, with a possible D match to TRBD1 (6 bases). The CDR3 totals 15 residues. Looked up from germline, CDR1 is MGHRA and CDR2 is YSYEKL. Trimming cost V 4 bases and J 3 bases, with 13 bases left between them. The CDR3 loop is CASSLETGLYNEQFF. The CDR3 nucleotides are TGCGCCAGCAGCCTAGAGACAGGCCTCTACAATGAGCAGTTCTTC.

The V and J genes are TRBV27 and TRBJ1-1; the D is unclear. This CDR3 region has 12 residues. V lost 2 bases and J 8 bases, leaving 9 bases between the germline ends. Germline lookup yields CDR1 MNHEY and CDR2 SMNVEV (reference sequence). CDR3 DNA sequence: TGTGCCAGCAGTTTAGTAGGAGGGGAAGCTTTCTTT. Its protein is CASSLVGGEAFF.

The chain employs TRBV6-1 and TRBJ2-1, with D possibly matching TRBD1 (5 bases). Trimming stripped 2 bases from V and 5 bases from J, with 7 bases between. Per germline, CDR1 MNHNS and CDR2 SASEGT. There are 13 residues in the CDR3. The CDR3 here is CASSEMGHNEQFF. The CDR3 coding sequence is TGTGCCAGCAGTGAAATGGGGCACAATGAGCAGTTCTTC.

The chain employs TRBV4-1 and TRBJ1-3; D may be TRBD1 (5 bases). This CDR3 has 16 amino acids. V dropped 4 bases and J dropped 0 bases, with 13 bases sitting between them. The germline gives CDR1 MGHRA, CDR2 YSYEKL. DNA of the CDR3: TGCGCCAGCAGCCTAAGCGACAGTTCCTCTGGAAACACCATATATTTT. Protein product: CASSLSDSSSGNTIYF.

The rearrangement links TRBV2 to TRBJ2-2, with D maybe TRBD1 (6 bases). The V gene lost 8 bases and the J gene lost 6 bases, with 10 bases spanning the gap. The CDR3 is made up of 12 amino acids. Germline loops: CDR1 SNHLY, CDR2 FYNNEI. This chain's CDR3 is CASVQGPGELFF. CDR3 coding DNA: TGTGCCAGCGTACAGGGCCCCGGGGAGCTGTTTTTT.

The chain carries TRBV5-6 and TRBJ1-3; perhaps TRBD1 as D (6 bases). V was cut by 1 base and J by 0 bases, with 8 bases left in between. CDR3 length: 15 residues. CDR1 is SGHDT, CDR2 YYEEEE, per germline. DNA of the CDR3: TGTGCCAGCAGCTTGTGGGACACCTCTGGAAACACCATATATTTT. Its translation is CASSLWDTSGNTIYF.

The V gene is TRBV6-6, the J gene TRBJ2-7; possibly TRBD1 for D (5 bases). This CDR3 comprises 13 residues. The germline gives CDR1 MNHNY, CDR2 SVGAGI (reference sequence). Trimming cost V 6 bases and J 5 bases, with 14 bases left between them. The CDR3 nucleotides read TGTGCCAGCAGGTACACAGGTACCGACGAGCAGTACTTC. This encodes CASRYTGTDEQYF.

V gene TRBV19 combines with J gene TRBJ2-1; 13 bases agree with TRBD2. Per the germline V gene, CDR1 is LNHDA and CDR2 is SQIVND (reference sequence). Trimming took 3 bases from V and 5 from J; bases not matched to a gene: 1. CDR3 size: 15 residues. DNA of the CDR3: TGTGCCAGTAGTATTGGACTAGCGGGAGACAATGAGCAGTTCTTC. Amino acid sequence: CASSIGLAGDNEQFF.

The chain carries TRBV28 and TRBJ2-7; no clear D. CDR3 length: 11 amino acids. Trimming removed 3 bases at V and 3 bases at J, with 3 bases between. Germline V gives CDR1 MDHEN, CDR2 SYDVKM. DNA for the CDR3: TGTGCCAGCAGTTTCAGCTACGAGCAGTACTTC. This translates into CASSFSYEQYF.

This rearrangement joins TRBV7-2 to TRBJ2-7; the match to TRBD2 covers 12 bases. The germline V gene has CDR1 SGHTA and CDR2 FQGNSA. The CDR3 has 15 residues. Trimming took 5 bases from V and 2 from J; bases not matched to a gene: 4. The CDR3 bases are TGTGCCAGCAGCCAGCTAGCGGGAGGGGCCTACGAGCAGTACTTC. It translates to CASSQLAGGAYEQYF.